Reported below is one T cell receptor beta chain. Germline V gene lookup returns CDR1 MNHNS and CDR2 SASEGT. CDR3 length: 12 amino acids. From the roughly 120-subject validation cohort, which was separate from the approximately 700-subject first cohort, the donors were drawn. The record originates from a study of cytomegalovirus exposure and HLA in healthy donors. Measured with immunoSEQ multiplex PCR; TCRdb has only the in-frame clones, and not every one. This table has fewer than 65,000 clones, 85% to 90% appearing once. The origin of this receptor is a woman aged 18-29 years in good health and CMV-seronegative. The chain is built from TRBV6-1 and TRBJ1-5, with 7 bases matching TRBD1. The sequenced sample was PBMCs. The CDR3 bases are TGTGCTCTAGGGGGCGGAGGGCAGCCCCAGCATTTT. Translating it yields CALGGGGQPQHF.